These T cell receptor beta chains were read from a single sample in a study of OX40 agonist ivuxolimab in advanced cancers. Some clones are missing from TCRdb's copy, which holds only in-frame ones; the method was immunoSEQ multiplex PCR. The sample includes 90,000 to 100,000 clones, approximately 95% of them seen just once. The sequenced sample was CD4+ or CD8+ T cells sorted from blood, obtained in a trial of the OX40 agonist ivuxolimab. Receptor source: an adult with an advanced solid tumor such as melanoma, head and neck, liver or kidney cancer. Each CDR3 is given without its conserved first and last residue.

TRBV18	TRBJ1-2	ASSPPTADPYGYT
TRBV19	TRBJ2-7	ASSSGTGAYEQY
TRBV4-1	TRBJ2-3	ASSQEESDTQY
TRBV28	TRBJ2-7	ASSATGTGTFEQY
TRBV4-3	TRBJ2-5	ASSLGATRETQY
TRBV7-9	TRBJ1-4	ASSLVGQGREKLF
TRBV5-1	TRBJ1-2	ASRSQQDGYT
TRBV7-2	TRBJ1-2	ASSLERGPGVYT
TRBV28	TRBJ1-2	ASSLGTVIYGYT
TRBV29-1	TRBJ2-1	SVERGERGSREQF
TRBV5-1	TRBJ2-1	ASSLGLGSSYNEQF
TRBV4-2	TRBJ2-7	ASSLETGRYEQY
TRBV28	TRBJ1-5	ASSLTGGLNQPQH
TRBV5-1	TRBJ1-1	ASSLMAGSNTEAF
TRBV27	TRBJ2-5	ASSFSGGEETQY
TRBV25-1	TRBJ2-5	ASMDGLGETQY
TRBV7-9	TRBJ2-7	ASTPGGVYEQY
TRBV2	TRBJ2-7	ASKIGTSDYEQY
TRBV7-9	TRBJ1-3	ASSLSRDTIY
TRBV4-3	TRBJ2-7	ASSQDFGSSYEQY
TRBV14	TRBJ2-5	ASSEKHYYQETQY
TRBV11-2	TRBJ2-7	ASSDSGQGPYEQY
TRBV11-2	TRBJ2-7	ASSLAKSYEQY
TRBV6-5	TRBJ1-1	ASSNQRAGIEAF
TRBV15	TRBJ1-3	ATSSESSGNTIY
TRBV23-1	TRBJ2-3	ASSPKADTQY
TRBV2	TRBJ2-6	ASRGSRVSGANVLT
TRBV7-6	TRBJ1-2	ASSQDPSYGYT
TRBV28	TRBJ1-6	ASTQTGTSYNSPLH
TRBV19	TRBJ1-6	ASSIGQSSYNSPLH
TRBV19	TRBJ2-6	ANSPTGVLYSGANVLT
TRBV5-8	TRBJ1-1	ASSLVEFMNTEAF
TRBV9	TRBJ2-7	ASSVEREGKKQY